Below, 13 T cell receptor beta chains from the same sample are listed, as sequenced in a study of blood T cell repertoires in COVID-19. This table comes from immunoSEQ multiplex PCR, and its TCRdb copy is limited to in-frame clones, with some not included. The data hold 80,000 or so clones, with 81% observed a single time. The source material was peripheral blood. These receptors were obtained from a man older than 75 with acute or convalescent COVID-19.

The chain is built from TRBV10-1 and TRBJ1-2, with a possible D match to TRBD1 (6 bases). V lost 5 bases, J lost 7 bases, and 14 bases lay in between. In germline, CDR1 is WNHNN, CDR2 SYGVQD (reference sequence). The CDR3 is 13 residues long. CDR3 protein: CASSPTGTGGYTF. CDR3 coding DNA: TGCGCCAGCAGTCCCACAGGGACGGGTGGCTACACCTTC.

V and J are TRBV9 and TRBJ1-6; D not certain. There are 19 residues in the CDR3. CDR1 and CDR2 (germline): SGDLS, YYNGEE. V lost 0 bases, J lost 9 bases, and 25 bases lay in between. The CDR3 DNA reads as TGTGCCAGCAGCGTAGTCGGGGTCAGTACTAGAATCGAACTTTCACCCCTCCACTTT. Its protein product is CASSVVGVSTRIELSPLHF.

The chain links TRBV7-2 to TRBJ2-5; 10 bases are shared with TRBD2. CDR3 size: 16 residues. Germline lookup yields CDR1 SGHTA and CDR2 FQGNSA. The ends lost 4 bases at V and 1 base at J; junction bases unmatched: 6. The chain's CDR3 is CASSSLSGGFQETQYF. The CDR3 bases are TGTGCCAGCAGCTCCCTTAGCGGGGGGTTCCAAGAGACCCAGTACTTC.

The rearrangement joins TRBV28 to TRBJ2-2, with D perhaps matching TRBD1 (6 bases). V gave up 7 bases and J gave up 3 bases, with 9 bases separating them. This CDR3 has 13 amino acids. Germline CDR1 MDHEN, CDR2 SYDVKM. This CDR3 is CASNRADTGELFF. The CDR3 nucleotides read TGTGCCAGCAACAGGGCCGACACCGGGGAGCTGTTTTTT.

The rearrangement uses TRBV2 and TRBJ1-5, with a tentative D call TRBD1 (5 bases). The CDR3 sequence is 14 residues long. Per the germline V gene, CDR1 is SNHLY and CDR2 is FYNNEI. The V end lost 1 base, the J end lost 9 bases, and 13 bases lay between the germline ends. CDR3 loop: CASSEDRSIGPQHF. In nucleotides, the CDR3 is TGTGCCAGCAGTGAAGACAGGTCCATAGGGCCCCAGCATTTT.

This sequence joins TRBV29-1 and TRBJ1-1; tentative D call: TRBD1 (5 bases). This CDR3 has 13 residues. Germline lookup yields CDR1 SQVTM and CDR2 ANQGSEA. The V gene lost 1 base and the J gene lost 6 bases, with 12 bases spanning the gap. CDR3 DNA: TGCAGCGTTGAAGTGGGGTGGGACTCTGAAGCTTTCTTT. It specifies CSVEVGWDSEAFF.

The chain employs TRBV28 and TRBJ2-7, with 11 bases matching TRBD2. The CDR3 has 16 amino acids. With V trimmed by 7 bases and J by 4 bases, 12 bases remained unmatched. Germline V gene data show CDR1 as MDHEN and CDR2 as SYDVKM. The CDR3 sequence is CASTLGRASGRYEQYF. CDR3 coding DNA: TGTGCCAGCACTCTCGGCCGGGCTAGCGGGAGGTACGAGCAGTACTTC. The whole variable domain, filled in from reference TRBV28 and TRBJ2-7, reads DVKVTQSSRYLVKRTGEKVFLECVQDMDHENMFWYRQDPGLGLRLIYFSYDVKMKEKGDIPEGYSVSREKKERFSLILESASTNQTSMYLCASTLGRASGRYEQYFGPGTRLTVT.

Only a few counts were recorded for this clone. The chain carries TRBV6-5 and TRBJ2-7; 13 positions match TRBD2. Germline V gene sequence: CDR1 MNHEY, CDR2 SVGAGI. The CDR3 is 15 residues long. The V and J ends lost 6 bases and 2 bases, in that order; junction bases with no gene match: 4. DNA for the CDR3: TGTGCCAGCAGAGCGGGACTAGCGGGACCCTACGAGCAGTACTTC. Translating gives CASRAGLAGPYEQYF.

This chain's CDR3 is CASSIPGLRNQPQHF. CDR3 bases: TGTGCCAGTAGTATTCCGGGACTCCGCAATCAGCCCCAGCATTTT. The chain is built from TRBV19 and TRBJ1-5; D may be TRBD1 (5 bases). V was shortened by 3 bases and J by 2 bases, with 11 bases between the two germline ends. This CDR3 is built from 15 residues. Germline V gene lookup returns CDR1 LNHDA and CDR2 SQIVND (reference sequence).

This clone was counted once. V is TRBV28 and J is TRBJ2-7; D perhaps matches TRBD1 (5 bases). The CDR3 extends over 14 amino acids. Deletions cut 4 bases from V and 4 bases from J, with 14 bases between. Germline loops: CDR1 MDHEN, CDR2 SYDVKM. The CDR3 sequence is CASSSAPRVYEQYF. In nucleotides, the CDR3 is TGTGCCAGCAGTTCGGCCCCCAGGGTATACGAGCAGTACTTC.

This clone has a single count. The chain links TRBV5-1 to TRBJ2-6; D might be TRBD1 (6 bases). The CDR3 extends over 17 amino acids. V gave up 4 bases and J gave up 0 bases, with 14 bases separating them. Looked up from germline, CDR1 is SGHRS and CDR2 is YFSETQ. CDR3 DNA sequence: TGCGCCAGCAGCGATGGACAGAAGAACTCTGGGGCCAACGTCCTGACTTTC. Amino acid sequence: CASSDGQKNSGANVLTF. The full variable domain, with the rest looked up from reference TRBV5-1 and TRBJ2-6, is KAGVTQTPRYLIKTRGQQVTLSCSPISGHRSVSWYQQTPGQGLQFLFEYFSETQRNKGNFPGRFSGRQFSNSRSEMNVSTLELGDSALYLCASSDGQKNSGANVLTFGAGSRLTVL.

The CDR3 is CASSVAGGQGYEQYF. CDR3 in DNA: TGTGCCAGCAGCGTAGCGGGGGGACAGGGTTACGAGCAGTACTTC. The J gene is TRBJ2-7, the V gene TRBV9, with TRBD1 matching over 9 bases. Germline lookup yields CDR1 SGDLS and CDR2 YYNGEE. The CDR3 is 15 residues long. V dropped 0 bases and J dropped 4; count of bases not matched to a gene: 5.

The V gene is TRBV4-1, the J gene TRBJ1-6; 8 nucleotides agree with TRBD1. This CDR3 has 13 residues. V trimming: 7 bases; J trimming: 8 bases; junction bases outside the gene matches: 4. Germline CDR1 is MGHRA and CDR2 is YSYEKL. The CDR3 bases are TGCGCCAGCACCACGACAGGGGATTCACCCCTCCACTTT. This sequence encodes CASTTTGDSPLHF.